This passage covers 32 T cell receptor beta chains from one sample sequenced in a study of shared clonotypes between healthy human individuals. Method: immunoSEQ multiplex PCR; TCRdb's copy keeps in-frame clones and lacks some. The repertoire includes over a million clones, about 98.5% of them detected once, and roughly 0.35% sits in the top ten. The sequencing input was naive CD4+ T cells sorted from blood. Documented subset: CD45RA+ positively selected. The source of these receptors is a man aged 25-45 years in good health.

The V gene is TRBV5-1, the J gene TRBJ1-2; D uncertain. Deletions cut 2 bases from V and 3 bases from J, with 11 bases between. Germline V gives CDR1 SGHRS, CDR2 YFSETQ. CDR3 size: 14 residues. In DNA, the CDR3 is TGCGCCAGCAGCTTAGGCCCAATTGACTATGGCTACACCTTC. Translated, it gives CASSLGPIDYGYTF.

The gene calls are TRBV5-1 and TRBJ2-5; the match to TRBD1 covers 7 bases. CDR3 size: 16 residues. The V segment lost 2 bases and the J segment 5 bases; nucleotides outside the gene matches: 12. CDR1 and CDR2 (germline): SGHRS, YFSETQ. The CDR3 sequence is CASSFGQDPLGETQYF. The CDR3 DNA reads TGCGCCAGCAGCTTCGGACAGGACCCCCTCGGGGAGACCCAGTACTTC.

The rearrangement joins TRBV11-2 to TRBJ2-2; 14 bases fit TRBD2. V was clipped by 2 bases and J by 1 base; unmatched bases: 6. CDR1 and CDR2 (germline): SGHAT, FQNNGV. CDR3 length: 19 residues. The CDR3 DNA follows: TGTGCCAGCAGCTTACGACTAGCGGGAGGGCCTAGGAACACCGGGGAGCTGTTTTTT. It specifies CASSLRLAGGPRNTGELFF.

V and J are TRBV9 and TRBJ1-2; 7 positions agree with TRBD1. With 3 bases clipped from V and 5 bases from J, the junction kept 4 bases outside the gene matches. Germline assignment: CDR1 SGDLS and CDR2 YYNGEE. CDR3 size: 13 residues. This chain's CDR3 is CASSATGQYGYTF. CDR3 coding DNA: TGTGCCAGCAGCGCAACGGGACAGTATGGCTACACCTTC.

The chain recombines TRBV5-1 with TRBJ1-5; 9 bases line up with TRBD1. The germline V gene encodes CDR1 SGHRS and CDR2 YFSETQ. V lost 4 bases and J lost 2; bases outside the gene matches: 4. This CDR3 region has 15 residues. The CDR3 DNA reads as TGCGCCAGCAGCAGAACAGGGGGCGGCAATCAGCCCCAGCATTTT. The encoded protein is CASSRTGGGNQPQHF.

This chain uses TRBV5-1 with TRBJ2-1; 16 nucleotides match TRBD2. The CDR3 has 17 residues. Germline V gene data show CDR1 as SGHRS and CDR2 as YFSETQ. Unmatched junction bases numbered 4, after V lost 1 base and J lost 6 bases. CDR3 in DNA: TGCGCCAGCAGCTTGCTGGGACTAGCGGGAGGGAGCAATGAGCAGTTCTTC. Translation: CASSLLGLAGGSNEQFF.

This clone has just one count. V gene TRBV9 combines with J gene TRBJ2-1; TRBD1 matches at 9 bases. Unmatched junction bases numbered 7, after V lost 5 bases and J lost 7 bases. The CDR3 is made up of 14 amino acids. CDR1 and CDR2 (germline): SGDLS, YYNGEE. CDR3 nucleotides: TGTGCCAGCAGGTCAGACAGGGGGAGGAATGAGCAGTTCTTC. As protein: CASRSDRGRNEQFF. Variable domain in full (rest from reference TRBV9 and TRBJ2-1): DSGVTQTPKHLITATGQRVTLRCSPRSGDLSVYWYQQSLDQGLQFLIQYYNGEERAKGNILERFSAQQFPDLHSELNLSSLELGDSALYFCASRSDRGRNEQFFGPGTRLTVL.

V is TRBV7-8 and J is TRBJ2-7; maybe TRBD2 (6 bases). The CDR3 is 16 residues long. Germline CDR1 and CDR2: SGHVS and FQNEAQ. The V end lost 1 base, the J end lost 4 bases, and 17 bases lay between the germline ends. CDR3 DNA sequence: TGTGCCAGCAGCTTAGGGGCTACTGGGAGGAGGTACGAGCAGTACTTC. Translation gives CASSLGATGRRYEQYF.

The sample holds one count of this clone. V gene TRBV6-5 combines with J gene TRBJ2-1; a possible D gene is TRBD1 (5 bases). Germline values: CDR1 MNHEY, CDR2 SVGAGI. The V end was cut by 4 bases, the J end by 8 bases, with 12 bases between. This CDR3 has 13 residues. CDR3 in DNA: TGTGCCAGCAGTTCCCGACAGTTCCATGAGCAGTTCTTC. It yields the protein CASSSRQFHEQFF.

In DNA form, the CDR3 reads TGTGCCATCAGTACTGACAGGGGAAGGGACACTGAAGCTTTCTTT. It yields the protein CAISTDRGRDTEAFF. V and J are TRBV10-3 and TRBJ1-1; 8 bases line up with TRBD1. The CDR3 totals 15 residues. V lost 5 bases to trimming and J lost 3 bases; unmatched junction nucleotides: 8. Germline CDR1 ENHRY, CDR2 SYGVKD.

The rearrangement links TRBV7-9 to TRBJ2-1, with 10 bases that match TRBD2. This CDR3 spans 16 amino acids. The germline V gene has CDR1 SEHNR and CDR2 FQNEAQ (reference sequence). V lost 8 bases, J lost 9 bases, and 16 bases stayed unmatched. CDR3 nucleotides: TGTGCCAGCTTGAAGGCCACTAGCGGGGTTAGTATTGAGCAGTTCTTC. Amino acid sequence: CASLKATSGVSIEQFF.

The CDR3 DNA reads as TGTGCCAGCAGTCCCCGGGGGTCCCAAGAGACCCAGTACTTC. This encodes CASSPRGSQETQYF. This chain uses TRBV11-2 with TRBJ2-5, with D possibly matching TRBD2 (6 bases). CDR1 is SGHAT and CDR2 is FQNNGV in the germline V gene. V lost 6 bases and J 1 base, leaving 12 bases between the germline ends. CDR3 length equals 14 residues.

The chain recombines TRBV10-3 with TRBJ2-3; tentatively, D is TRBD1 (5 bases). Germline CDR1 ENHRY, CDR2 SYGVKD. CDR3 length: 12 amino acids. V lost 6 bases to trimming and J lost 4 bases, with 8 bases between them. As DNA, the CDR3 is TGTGCCATCAGGGTAGGGGCAGATACGCAGTATTTT. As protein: CAIRVGADTQYF.

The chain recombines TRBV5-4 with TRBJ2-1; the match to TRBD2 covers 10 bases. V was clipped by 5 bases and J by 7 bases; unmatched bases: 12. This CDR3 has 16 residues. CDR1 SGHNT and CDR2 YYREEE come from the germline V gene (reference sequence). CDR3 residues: CASRIGSSGSLNEQFF. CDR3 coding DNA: TGTGCCAGCAGGATAGGCTCTAGCGGGAGTTTGAATGAGCAGTTCTTC.

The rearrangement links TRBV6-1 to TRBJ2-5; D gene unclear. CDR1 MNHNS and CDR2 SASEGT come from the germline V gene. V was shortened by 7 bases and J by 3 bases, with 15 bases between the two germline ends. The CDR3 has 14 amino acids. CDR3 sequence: CASTEGRQKETQYF. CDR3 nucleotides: TGTGCCAGCACCGAAGGGCGGCAGAAAGAGACCCAGTACTTC.

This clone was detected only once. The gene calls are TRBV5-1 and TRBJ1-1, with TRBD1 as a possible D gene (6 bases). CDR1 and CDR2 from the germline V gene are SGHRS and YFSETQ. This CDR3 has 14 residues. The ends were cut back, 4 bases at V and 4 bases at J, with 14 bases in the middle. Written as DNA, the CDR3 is TGCGCCAGCAGCCAGGGACAACGGAGCACTGAAGCTTTCTTT. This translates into CASSQGQRSTEAFF. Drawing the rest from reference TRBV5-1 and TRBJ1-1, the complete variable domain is KAGVTQTPRYLIKTRGQQVTLSCSPISGHRSVSWYQQTPGQGLQFLFEYFSETQRNKGNFPGRFSGRQFSNSRSEMNVSTLELGDSALYLCASSQGQRSTEAFFGQGTRLTVV.

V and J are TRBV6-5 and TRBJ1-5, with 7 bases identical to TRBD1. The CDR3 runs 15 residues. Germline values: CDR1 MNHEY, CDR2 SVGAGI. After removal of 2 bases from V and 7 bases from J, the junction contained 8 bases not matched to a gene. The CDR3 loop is CASSYNGQETQPQHF. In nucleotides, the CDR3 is TGTGCCAGCAGTTACAATGGACAGGAAACCCAGCCCCAGCATTTT.

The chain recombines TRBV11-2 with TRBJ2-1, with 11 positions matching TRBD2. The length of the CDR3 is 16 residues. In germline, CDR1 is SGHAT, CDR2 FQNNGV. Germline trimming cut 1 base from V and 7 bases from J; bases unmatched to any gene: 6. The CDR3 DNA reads TGTGCCAGCAGCTTAGTGGTAGCGGGAGGGTGGAATGAGCAGTTCTTC. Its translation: CASSLVVAGGWNEQFF.

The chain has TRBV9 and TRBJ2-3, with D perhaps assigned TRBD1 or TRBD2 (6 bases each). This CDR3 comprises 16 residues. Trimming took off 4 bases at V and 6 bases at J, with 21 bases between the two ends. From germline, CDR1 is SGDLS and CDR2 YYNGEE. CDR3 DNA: TGTGCCAGCAGCCCCAGTGAGGGAATAGGGGGGGATACGCAGTATTTT. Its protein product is CASSPSEGIGGDTQYF.

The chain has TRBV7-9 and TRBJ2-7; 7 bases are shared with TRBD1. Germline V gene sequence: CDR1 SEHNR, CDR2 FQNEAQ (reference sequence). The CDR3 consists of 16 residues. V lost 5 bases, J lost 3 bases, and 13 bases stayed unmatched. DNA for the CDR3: TGTGCCAGCAGCCCCTTACCCCCCACAGGGGACTACGAGCAGTACTTC. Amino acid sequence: CASSPLPPTGDYEQYF. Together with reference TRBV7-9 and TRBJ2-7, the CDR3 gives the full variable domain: DTGVSQNPRHKITKRGQNVTFRCDPISEHNRLYWYRQTLGQGPEFLTYFQNEAQLEKSRLLSDRFSAERPKGSFSTLEIQRTEQGDSAMYLCASSPLPPTGDYEQYFGPGTRLTVT.

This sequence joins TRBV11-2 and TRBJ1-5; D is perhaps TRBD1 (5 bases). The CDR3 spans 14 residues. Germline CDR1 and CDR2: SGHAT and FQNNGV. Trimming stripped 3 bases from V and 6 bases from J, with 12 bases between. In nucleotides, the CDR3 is TGTGCCAGCAGCTTTAGTAGGGGAGCTCAGCCCCAGCATTTT. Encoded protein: CASSFSRGAQPQHF.

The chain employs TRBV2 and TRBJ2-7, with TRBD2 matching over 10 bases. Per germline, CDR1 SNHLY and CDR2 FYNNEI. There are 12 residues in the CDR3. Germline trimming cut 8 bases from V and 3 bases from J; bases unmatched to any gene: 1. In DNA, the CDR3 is TGTGCCAGCTGGACTAGCGGCTACGAGCAGTACTTC. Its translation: CASWTSGYEQYF. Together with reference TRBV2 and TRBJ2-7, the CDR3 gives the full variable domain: EPEVTQTPSHQVTQMGQEVILRCVPISNHLYFYWYRQILGQKVEFLVSFYNNEISEKSEIFDDQFSVERPDGSNFTLKIRSTKLEDSAMYFCASWTSGYEQYFGPGTRLTVT.

CDR3 sequence reads: CASSESGLAGGQQYF. CDR3 bases: TGTGCCAGCAGCGAGTCAGGACTAGCGGGAGGCCAGCAGTACTTC. The V call is TRBV9, the J call TRBJ2-7, with 14 bases matching TRBD2. J lost 8 bases, V lost 3 bases, and 7 bases had no gene match. The germline CDR1 and CDR2 sequences are SGDLS and YYNGEE. The length of the CDR3 is 15 residues.

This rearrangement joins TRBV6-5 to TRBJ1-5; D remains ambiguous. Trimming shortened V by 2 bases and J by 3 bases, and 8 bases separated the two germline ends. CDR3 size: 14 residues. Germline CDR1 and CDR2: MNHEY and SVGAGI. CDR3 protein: CASSYRQHNQPQHF. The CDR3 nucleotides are TGTGCCAGCAGTTACAGGCAGCACAATCAGCCCCAGCATTTT.

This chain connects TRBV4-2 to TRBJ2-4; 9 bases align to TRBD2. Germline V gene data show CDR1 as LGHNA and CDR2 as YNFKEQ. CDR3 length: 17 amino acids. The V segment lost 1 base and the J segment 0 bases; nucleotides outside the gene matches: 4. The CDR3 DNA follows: TGTGCCAGCAGCCAAGCTGAACTAGCGGGAGCCAAAAACATTCAGTACTTC. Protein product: CASSQAELAGAKNIQYF.

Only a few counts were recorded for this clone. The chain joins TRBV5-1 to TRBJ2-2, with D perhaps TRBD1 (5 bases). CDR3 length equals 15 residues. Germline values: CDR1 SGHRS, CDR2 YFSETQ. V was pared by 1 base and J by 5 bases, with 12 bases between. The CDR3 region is CASSLLDSLTGELFF. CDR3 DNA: TGCGCCAGCAGCTTGTTAGACAGTCTAACCGGGGAGCTGTTTTTT.

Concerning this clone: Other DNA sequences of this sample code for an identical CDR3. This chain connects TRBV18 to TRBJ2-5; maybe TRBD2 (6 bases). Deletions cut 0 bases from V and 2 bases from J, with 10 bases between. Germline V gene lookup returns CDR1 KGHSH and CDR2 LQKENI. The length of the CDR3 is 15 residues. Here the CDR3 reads CASSPPGGGQETQYF. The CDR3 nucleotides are TGTGCCAGCTCACCACCCGGGGGTGGTCAAGAGACCCAGTACTTC.

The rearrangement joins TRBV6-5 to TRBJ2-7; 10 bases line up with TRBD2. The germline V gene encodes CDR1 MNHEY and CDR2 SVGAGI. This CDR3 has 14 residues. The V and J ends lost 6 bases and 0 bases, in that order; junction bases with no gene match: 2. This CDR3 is CASRGLASSYEQYF. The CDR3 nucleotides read TGTGCCAGCAGGGGACTAGCGTCCTCCTACGAGCAGTACTTC.

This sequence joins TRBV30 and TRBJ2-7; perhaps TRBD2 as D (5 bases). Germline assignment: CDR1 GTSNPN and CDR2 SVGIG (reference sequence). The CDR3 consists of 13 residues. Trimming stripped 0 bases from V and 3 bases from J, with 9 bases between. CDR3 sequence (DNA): TGTGCCTGGAGTGTAAACGGAGGCTACGAGCAGTACTTC. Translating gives CAWSVNGGYEQYF.

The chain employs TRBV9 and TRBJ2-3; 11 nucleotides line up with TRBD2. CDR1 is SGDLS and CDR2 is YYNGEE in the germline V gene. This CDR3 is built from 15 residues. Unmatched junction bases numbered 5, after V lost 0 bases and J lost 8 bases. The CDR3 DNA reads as TGTGCCAGCAGCGTAGTAGCGGGAGGGCCGATTACGCAGTATTTT. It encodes CASSVVAGGPITQYF.

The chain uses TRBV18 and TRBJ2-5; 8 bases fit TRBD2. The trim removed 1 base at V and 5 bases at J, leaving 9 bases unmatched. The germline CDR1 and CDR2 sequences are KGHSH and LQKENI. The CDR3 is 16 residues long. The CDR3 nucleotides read TGTGCCAGCTCACCACTTGGACGGGAGGGTCGGGAGACCCAGTACTTC. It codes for CASSPLGREGRETQYF.

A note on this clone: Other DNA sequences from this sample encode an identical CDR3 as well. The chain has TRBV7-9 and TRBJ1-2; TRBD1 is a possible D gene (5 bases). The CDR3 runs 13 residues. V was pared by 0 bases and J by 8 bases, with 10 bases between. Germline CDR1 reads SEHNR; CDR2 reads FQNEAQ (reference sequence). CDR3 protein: CASSLAGTGGYTF. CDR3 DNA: TGTGCCAGCAGCTTAGCAGGGACTGGGGGCTACACCTTC.